The 26 T cell receptor beta chains below were found in one sample sequenced in a study of neoadjuvant anti-PD-1 for oral cavity cancer. Here immunoSEQ multiplex PCR was the method, and the copy in TCRdb shows in-frame clones only, minus some. This table holds approximately 7,800 clones, 60% found once. This specimen consisted of tumor tissue, obtained before nivolumab (anti-PD-1) treatment. The receptors originated from a person between 35 and 79 years old with oral cavity squamous cell carcinoma.

V and J are TRBV19 and TRBJ2-3; no clear D gene. CDR1 is LNHDA and CDR2 is SQIVND in the germline V gene (reference sequence). The CDR3 has 17 amino acids. Trimming pared 6 bases from V and 5 bases from J, leaving 24 bases between. The CDR3 is CASSIIPRPLGVDTQYF. The CDR3 DNA sequence: TGTGCCAGTAGCATAATACCGCGGCCTCTGGGCGTAGATACGCAGTATTTT.

The chain couples TRBV9 to TRBJ1-1; D gene unclear. Germline CDR1 reads SGDLS; CDR2 reads YYNGEE. The CDR3 covers 15 residues. V gave up 5 bases and J gave up 1 base, with 15 bases separating them. Here the CDR3 DNA reads TGTGCCAGCAGGTCTTGGGGAGAGGGGAACACTGAAGCTTTCTTT. Its protein is CASRSWGEGNTEAFF.

The chain links TRBV7-6 to TRBJ1-5, with D possibly matching TRBD1 (5 bases). The CDR3 is made up of 13 amino acids. Germline values: CDR1 SGHVS, CDR2 FNYEAQ. V gave up 0 bases and J gave up 7 bases, with 7 bases separating them. In DNA form, the CDR3 reads TGTGCCAGCAGCTTAGCGGGGGAACAGCCCCAGCATTTT. This codes for CASSLAGEQPQHF.

This clone has only one observation. The gene calls are TRBV7-9 and TRBJ2-7; D tentatively reads TRBD1 or TRBD2 (5 bases each). V lost 6 bases to trimming and J lost 2 bases, with 14 bases between them. This CDR3 spans 14 amino acids. The germline gives CDR1 SEHNR, CDR2 FQNEAQ (reference sequence). The CDR3 region is CASSSRDAAYEQYF. In nucleotides, the CDR3 is TGTGCCAGCAGTTCCCGGGACGCCGCCTACGAGCAGTACTTC.

The CDR3 protein is CSVFGQGRSSEAFF. The CDR3 DNA is TGCAGCGTTTTCGGACAGGGAAGAAGCTCTGAAGCTTTCTTT. The chain employs TRBV29-1 and TRBJ1-1, with 8 bases matching TRBD1. The V and J ends lost 5 bases and 6 bases, in that order; junction bases with no gene match: 11. The CDR3 runs 14 residues. Germline V gives CDR1 SQVTM, CDR2 ANQGSEA. The full variable domain, its missing parts supplied by reference TRBV29-1 and TRBJ1-1, is SAVISQKPSRDICQRGTSLTIQCQVDSQVTMMFWYRQQPGQSLTLIATANQGSEATYESGFVIDKFPISRPNLTFSTLTVSNMSPEDSSIYLCSVFGQGRSSEAFFGQGTRLTVV.

In its sample, this clone was seen a few times. The chain joins TRBV7-2 to TRBJ1-2; no clear D gene. V lost 3 bases and J lost 0, with 5 bases in between. CDR1 SGHTA and CDR2 FQGNSA come from the germline V gene. The CDR3 covers 13 residues. The chain's CDR3 is CASSLEANYGYTF. CDR3 in DNA: TGTGCCAGCAGCTTGGAGGCTAACTATGGCTACACCTTC.

This clone was found once. The chain joins TRBV6-1 to TRBJ2-3; D may be TRBD2 (6 bases). The V gene lost 4 bases and the J gene lost 1 base, with 12 bases spanning the gap. CDR3 length equals 15 residues. Germline V gives CDR1 MNHNS, CDR2 SASEGT. CDR3 sequence: CASSALGGGTDTQYF. In DNA form, the CDR3 reads TGTGCCAGCAGTGCTCTGGGCGGGGGCACAGATACGCAGTATTTT.

The table lists this clone with a count of one. The chain couples TRBV5-4 to TRBJ2-2; maybe TRBD1 (5 bases). The CDR3 is 13 amino acids. CDR1 SGHNT and CDR2 YYREEE come from the germline V gene (reference sequence). The V and J ends lost 4 bases and 7 bases respectively, with 11 bases between them. CDR3 bases: TGTGCCAGCAGCCTAAGGACAAGCGGGGAGCTGTTTTTT. Amino acid sequence: CASSLRTSGELFF. Based on the CDR3 plus reference TRBV5-4 and TRBJ2-2, the full variable domain is ETGVTQSPTHLIKTRGQQVTLRCSSQSGHNTVSWYQQALGQGPQFIFQYYREEENGRGNFPPRFSGLQFPNYSSELNVNALELDDSALYLCASSLRTSGELFFGEGSRLTVL.

The V gene is TRBV6-6, the J gene TRBJ2-7; 9 bases agree with TRBD1. The CDR3 is 15 amino acids. Germline-derived CDR1 and CDR2 are MNHNY and SVGAGI (reference sequence). Losses at the gene ends were 6 bases for V and 4 bases for J; bases not matched to a gene: 10. The CDR3 protein is CASRGQGAPTYEQYF. The CDR3 DNA follows: TGTGCCAGCAGGGGACAGGGCGCGCCTACTTACGAGCAGTACTTC.

This chain connects TRBV5-4 to TRBJ1-6; D not resolved. CDR1 is SGHNT and CDR2 is YYREEE in the germline V gene (reference sequence). The CDR3 has 16 amino acids. V was cut by 4 bases and J by 2 bases, with 13 bases left in between. CDR3 nucleotide sequence: TGTGCCAGCAGCCCCCGAACATCCACCTATAATTCACCCCTCCACTTT. Translating gives CASSPRTSTYNSPLHF.

The chain combines TRBV6-5 with TRBJ1-1, with a possible D match to TRBD1 (5 bases). The V and J ends lost 7 bases and 11 bases respectively, with 14 bases between them. There are 11 residues in the CDR3. In germline, CDR1 is MNHEY, CDR2 SVGAGI. CDR3 loop: CASKLSGVAFF. In DNA form, the CDR3 reads TGTGCCAGCAAGTTGTCGGGGGTGGCTTTCTTT.

The rearrangement joins TRBV5-1 to TRBJ1-1, with a tentative D call TRBD1 (6 bases). The CDR3 has 14 amino acids. The germline V and J ends were trimmed by 4 bases and 7 bases, with 17 bases remaining between them. CDR1 SGHRS and CDR2 YFSETQ come from the germline V gene. The CDR3: CASSLGGQVFEAFF. DNA for the CDR3: TGCGCCAGCAGCCTCGGGGGGCAGGTCTTTGAAGCTTTCTTT.

The chain carries TRBV29-1 and TRBJ2-4; the match to TRBD1 covers 7 bases. Unmatched junction bases numbered 17, after V lost 5 bases and J lost 7 bases. This CDR3 is 16 amino acids long. Germline CDR1 SQVTM, CDR2 ANQGSEA. CDR3 loop: CSVLGSHFQGVNIQYF. The CDR3 nucleotides are TGCAGCGTTTTAGGATCCCACTTTCAGGGGGTGAACATTCAGTACTTC.

The V gene is TRBV19, the J gene TRBJ2-2; 14 bases are shared with TRBD2. Trimming removed 6 bases from V and 3 bases from J; junction bases left unmatched: 6. The CDR3 contains 17 residues. The V gene's germline CDR1 is LNHDA and CDR2 SQIVND (reference sequence). The CDR3 region is CASRRRLAGGDTGELFF. The CDR3 region has the DNA TGTGCCAGTAGGAGACGACTAGCGGGAGGGGACACCGGGGAGCTGTTTTTT. Drawing the rest from reference TRBV19 and TRBJ2-2, the complete variable domain is DGGITQSPKYLFRKEGQNVTLSCEQNLNHDAMYWYRQDPGQGLRLIYYSQIVNDFQKGDIAEGYSVSREKKESFPLTVTSAQKNPTAFYLCASRRRLAGGDTGELFFGEGSRLTVL.

This chain uses TRBV5-5 with TRBJ1-5, with D hard to call. V shed 0 bases and J shed 4 bases, with 11 bases lying between them. The CDR3 sequence is 15 residues long. In germline, CDR1 is SGHKS, CDR2 YYEKEE (reference sequence). CDR3 residues: CASSLEGSRNQPQHF. The CDR3 DNA reads TGTGCCAGCAGCTTGGAGGGCAGTAGGAATCAGCCCCAGCATTTT. Together with reference TRBV5-5 and TRBJ1-5, the CDR3 gives the full variable domain: DAGVTQSPTHLIKTRGQQVTLRCSPISGHKSVSWYQQVLGQGPQFIFQYYEKEERGRGNFPDRFSARQFPNYSSELNVNALLLGDSALYLCASSLEGSRNQPQHFGDGTRLSIL.

The chain uses TRBV5-8 and TRBJ2-1; TRBD1 agrees at 7 bases. The CDR3 is made up of 15 amino acids. CDR1 SGHTS and CDR2 YDEGEE come from the germline V gene. V lost 0 bases and J lost 2; bases outside the gene matches: 2. The CDR3 sequence is CASSLGQGPYNEQFF. In nucleotides, the CDR3 is TGTGCCAGCAGCTTGGGACAGGGCCCCTACAATGAGCAGTTCTTC.

The CDR3: CASSVSLGTDTQYF. CDR3 DNA sequence: TGTGCCAGCAGTGTATCACTAGGCACAGATACGCAGTATTTT. The rearrangement links TRBV2 to TRBJ2-3; D is possibly TRBD2 (5 bases). Trimming stripped 4 bases from V and 1 base from J, with 9 bases between. The CDR3 loop spans 14 amino acids. Germline V gives CDR1 SNHLY, CDR2 FYNNEI.

The chain has TRBV27 and TRBJ2-1; D ambiguous. The CDR3 runs 16 residues. V was pared by 5 bases and J by 4 bases, with 18 bases between. Germline values: CDR1 MNHEY, CDR2 SMNVEV (reference sequence). The CDR3 reads CASSPRRSALYNEQFF. For the CDR3, the DNA is TGTGCCAGCAGTCCCCGTCGAAGCGCTTTGTACAATGAGCAGTTCTTC.

The chain combines TRBV12-5 with TRBJ2-1, with TRBD2 as a possible D gene (6 bases). V was pared by 4 bases and J by 12 bases, with 19 bases between. Germline CDR1 and CDR2: LGHNT and FRNRAP. The CDR3 spans 14 residues. The CDR3 is CASGSEGPIQGQFF. CDR3 sequence (DNA): TGTGCTAGTGGTTCGGAGGGCCCGATACAAGGGCAGTTCTTC.

This rearrangement joins TRBV6-6 to TRBJ1-2; D might be TRBD1 (6 bases). Trimming took 5 bases from V and 4 from J, leaving 17 bases between them. The CDR3 contains 15 residues. The V gene's germline CDR1 is MNHNY and CDR2 SVGAGI (reference sequence). The CDR3 loop is CASSEAGVASYGYTF. The CDR3 bases are TGTGCCAGCAGTGAGGCAGGGGTAGCTAGCTATGGCTACACCTTC.

This clone occurred once. The chain joins TRBV5-1 to TRBJ2-1; D remains ambiguous. V was cut by 4 bases and J by 9 bases, with 11 bases left in between. The CDR3 spans 12 residues. In germline, CDR1 is SGHRS, CDR2 YFSETQ. This chain's CDR3 is CASSLTTSEQFF. The DNA of the CDR3 is TGCGCCAGCAGCCTGACAACTTCTGAGCAGTTCTTC.

The table lists this clone with a count of one. The rearrangement joins TRBV28 to TRBJ1-2, with a weak D call TRBD1 (5 bases). Trimming pared 6 bases from V and 5 bases from J, leaving 16 bases between. In germline, CDR1 is MDHEN, CDR2 SYDVKM. The length of the CDR3 is 14 residues. The DNA of the CDR3 is TGTGCCAGCAGCCCTTCGGGGCAGGGTTATGGCTACACCTTC. This translates into CASSPSGQGYGYTF.

This chain links TRBV27 with TRBJ2-1; perhaps TRBD1 as D (5 bases). V was trimmed by 0 bases and J by 3 bases, leaving 18 bases between them. The germline V gene encodes CDR1 MNHEY and CDR2 SMNVEV (reference sequence). The CDR3 has 18 amino acids. The CDR3 DNA follows: TGTGCCAGCAGTTTATCTTACACGTCAGGGTTCATCTACAATGAGCAGTTCTTC. Encoded protein: CASSLSYTSGFIYNEQFF.

This clone was seen more than once but under ten times. V usage is TRBV5-1 and J usage is TRBJ1-3, with 7 bases aligning to TRBD1. Trimming at V came to 4 bases and at J to 0 bases, leaving 7 bases not matched to a gene. The length of the CDR3 is 16 residues. Germline V lookup: CDR1 SGHRS, CDR2 YFSETQ. CDR3 nucleotide sequence: TGCGCCAGCAGCCTGACAGGGATCCTCTCTGGAAACACCATATATTTT. Amino acid sequence: CASSLTGILSGNTIYF.

This rearrangement joins TRBV27 to TRBJ2-3, with 9 positions matching TRBD2. The V gene's germline CDR1 is MNHEY and CDR2 SMNVEV (reference sequence). Losses at the gene ends were 4 bases for V and 0 bases for J; bases not matched to a gene: 8. CDR3 length: 17 amino acids. CDR3 protein: CASSWGGRASSTDTQYF. The CDR3 DNA reads TGTGCCAGCAGTTGGGGCGGGAGGGCCTCCAGCACAGATACGCAGTATTTT.

This clone was counted a few times. The rearrangement links TRBV6-1 to TRBJ2-1, with D possibly TRBD2 on 5 matching bases. V was cut by 6 bases and J by 10 bases, with 16 bases left in between. Germline CDR1 is MNHNS and CDR2 is SASEGT. The CDR3 totals 13 residues. DNA for the CDR3: TGTGCCAGCAGAACTAGACCCGGTGTGGAGCAGTTCTTC. Its translation is CASRTRPGVEQFF.